Below are 18 T cell receptor beta chains sequenced from a single sample in a study of blood T cell repertoires in COVID-19. Measured with immunoSEQ multiplex PCR; TCRdb has only the in-frame clones, and not every one. This table has around 200,000 clones, 85% to 90% appearing once. The specimen was PBMCs or T cells enriched from blood (not recorded which). Receptors originate from a woman in her thirties or forties with acute COVID-19.

This chain links TRBV28 with TRBJ1-4; the match to TRBD1 covers 10 bases. The V segment lost 5 bases and the J segment 6 bases; nucleotides outside the gene matches: 0. The CDR3 runs 13 residues. Germline V CDR1 and CDR2: MDHEN, SYDVKM. The chain's CDR3 is CASSGQGDEKLFF. For the CDR3, the DNA is TGTGCCAGCAGTGGACAGGGGGATGAAAAACTGTTTTTT.

This chain joins TRBV6-5 and TRBJ1-5, with a weak D call TRBD1 (5 bases). Germline V lookup: CDR1 MNHEY, CDR2 SVGAGI. The V and J ends lost 10 bases and 0 bases respectively, with 16 bases between them. The CDR3 contains 15 residues. CDR3 nucleotide sequence: TGTGCCACCGCGGGGCCTAATCATAGCAATCAGCCCCAGCATTTT. Encoded protein: CATAGPNHSNQPQHF.

The V call is TRBV6-5, the J call TRBJ2-3, with a tentative D call TRBD1 (7 bases). Germline CDR1 MNHEY, CDR2 SVGAGI. Trimming took 2 bases from V and 6 from J, leaving 15 bases between them. This CDR3 has 15 residues. As DNA, the CDR3 is TGTGCCAGCAGTTACGGCCAGGGGGGTCGCGATACGCAGTATTTT. Translation: CASSYGQGGRDTQYF.

V usage is TRBV5-1 and J usage is TRBJ2-3, with TRBD1 matching 8 bases. CDR3 length: 19 amino acids. J was trimmed by 2 bases and V by 0 bases; bases with no gene match: 14. Per the germline V gene, CDR1 is SGHRS and CDR2 is YFSETQ. This CDR3 reads CASSLGGTGQAGFTDTQYF. The CDR3 region has the DNA TGCGCCAGCAGCTTGGGAGGGACAGGCCAAGCCGGCTTCACAGATACGCAGTATTTT.

The chain combines TRBV28 with TRBJ1-3; D is perhaps TRBD1 (6 bases). The CDR3 totals 14 residues. Germline V lookup: CDR1 MDHEN, CDR2 SYDVKM. V lost 4 bases and J 0 bases, leaving 7 bases between the germline ends. The CDR3 DNA is TGTGCCAGCAGTTCCAGGGGCTCTGGAAACACCATATATTTT. It yields the protein CASSSRGSGNTIYF.

The rearrangement links TRBV9 to TRBJ2-1; D possibly corresponds to TRBD1 (6 bases). This CDR3 has 17 amino acids. Trimming pared 0 bases from V and 2 bases from J, leaving 15 bases between. From germline, CDR1 is SGDLS and CDR2 YYNGEE. Here the CDR3 reads CASSVGSTGTPYNEQFF. CDR3 nucleotide sequence: TGTGCCAGCAGCGTAGGTTCCACCGGGACACCCTACAATGAGCAGTTCTTC.

The genes are TRBV13 and TRBJ2-7; TRBD1 matches at 7 bases. The CDR3 consists of 15 residues. Germline loops: CDR1 PRHDT, CDR2 FYEKMQ (reference sequence). J gave up 3 bases and V 1 base, and 6 bases lay outside the gene matches. CDR3 amino acids: CASSLVGTADYEQYF. Written as DNA, the CDR3 is TGTGCCAGCAGCTTAGTTGGGACAGCCGACTACGAGCAGTACTTC. The full variable domain, in which reference TRBV13 and TRBJ2-7 provide the parts outside the CDR3, is AAGVIQSPRHLIKEKRETATLKCYPIPRHDTVYWYQQGPGQDPQFLISFYEKMQSDKGSIPDRFSAQQFSDYHSELNMSSLELGDSALYFCASSLVGTADYEQYFGPGTRLTVT.

The CDR3 DNA reads as TGTGCCAGCAGCCCCCGGGGGGGTATAAGTATGAACACTGAAGCTTTCTTT. Protein: CASSPRGGISMNTEAFF. The J gene is TRBJ1-1, the V gene TRBV7-9; D is possibly TRBD1 (5 bases). Trimming cost V 5 bases and J 0 bases, with 19 bases left between them. CDR3 length: 17 amino acids. Germline values: CDR1 SEHNR, CDR2 FQNEAQ (reference sequence).

The genes are TRBV27 and TRBJ2-6; D is perhaps TRBD1 (6 bases). The germline V gene encodes CDR1 MNHEY and CDR2 SMNVEV (reference sequence). V gave up 6 bases and J gave up 3 bases, with 15 bases separating them. The CDR3 runs 16 residues. Here the CDR3 DNA reads TGTGCCAGCAGCCTCTCACAGGGTTTTGGGGCCAACGTCCTGACTTTC. Encoded protein: CASSLSQGFGANVLTF.

The chain links TRBV2 to TRBJ2-3; D unclear. The germline V and J ends were trimmed by 8 bases and 7 bases, with 19 bases remaining between them. This CDR3 region has 14 residues. Germline loops: CDR1 SNHLY, CDR2 FYNNEI. The DNA of the CDR3 is TGTGCCAGCCGGTCGGCGGATTCGAGAAATACGCAGTATTTT. It encodes CASRSADSRNTQYF.

The chain links TRBV7-9 to TRBJ1-3, with 7 bases fitting TRBD1. The CDR3 consists of 16 residues. Germline V lookup: CDR1 SEHNR, CDR2 FQNEAQ (reference sequence). Trimming cost V 5 bases and J 2 bases; bases outside gene matches: 9. The DNA for the CDR3 is TGTGCCAGCAGCCAATCAGGGGGGATTGCTGGAAACACCATATATTTT. This codes for CASSQSGGIAGNTIYF.

The V and J genes are TRBV30 and TRBJ2-3; 12 positions match TRBD2. In germline, CDR1 is GTSNPN, CDR2 SVGIG (reference sequence). V lost 8 bases, J lost 6 bases, and 6 bases stayed unmatched. This CDR3 is 13 amino acids long. The CDR3 loop reads CALWTSGKDTQYF. The CDR3 bases are TGTGCCCTTTGGACTAGCGGGAAGGATACGCAGTATTTT.

This chain links TRBV5-4 with TRBJ2-1; 14 positions agree with TRBD2. V lost 3 bases to trimming and J lost 4 bases; unmatched junction nucleotides: 3. The germline CDR1 and CDR2 sequences are SGHNT and YYREEE (reference sequence). The CDR3 contains 16 residues. This CDR3 is CASSSRLAGGYNEQFF. The CDR3 DNA follows: TGTGCCAGCAGCTCCCGACTAGCGGGAGGGTACAATGAGCAGTTCTTC.

The count of this clone is one. The chain's CDR3 is CASSLSGPGELFF. The CDR3 nucleotides are TGTGCCAGCAGCTTATCCGGTCCCGGGGAGCTGTTTTTT. V usage is TRBV7-3 and J usage is TRBJ2-2; no firm D call. Trimming removed 2 bases at V and 6 bases at J, with 7 bases between. The CDR3 contains 13 residues. CDR1 SGHTA and CDR2 FQGTGA come from the germline V gene.

The chain's CDR3 is CASRTGGETQYF. The CDR3 nucleotides read TGCGCCAGCAGGACAGGGGGCGAGACCCAGTACTTC. The chain couples TRBV5-1 to TRBJ2-5; 10 bases line up with TRBD1. The germline V gene has CDR1 SGHRS and CDR2 YFSETQ. The CDR3 extends over 12 amino acids. Trimming removed 5 bases from V and 5 bases from J; junction bases left unmatched: 0.

This chain connects TRBV10-3 to TRBJ2-2; maybe TRBD2 (5 bases). From germline, CDR1 is ENHRY and CDR2 SYGVKD. Trimming cost V 4 bases and J 5 bases, with 11 bases left between them. The CDR3 runs to 14 residues. The CDR3 DNA follows: TGTGCCATCAGTGGATCAGCGGCAACCGGGGAGCTGTTTTTT. Its protein is CAISGSAATGELFF.

This clone turned up a few times. The chain is built from TRBV3-1 (or the pseudogene TRBV3-2) and TRBJ2-3; 12 bases match TRBD2. Germline CDR1 and CDR2: LGHDT and YNNKEL (reference sequence). V was pared by 0 bases and J by 6 bases, with 4 bases of the junction left unmatched. The CDR3 length is 16 residues. The CDR3 reads CASSQELGTSGDTQYF. As DNA, the CDR3 is TGTGCCAGCAGCCAAGAATTGGGGACTAGCGGGGATACGCAGTATTTT.

The gene calls are TRBV13 and TRBJ1-2; D is uncertain. V was shortened by 5 bases and J by 3 bases, with 10 bases between the two germline ends. Germline CDR1 and CDR2: PRHDT and FYEKMQ (reference sequence). The CDR3 loop spans 13 amino acids. This chain's CDR3 is CASSRGNHYGYTF. CDR3 in DNA: TGTGCCAGCAGCCGCGGGAACCACTATGGCTACACCTTC.